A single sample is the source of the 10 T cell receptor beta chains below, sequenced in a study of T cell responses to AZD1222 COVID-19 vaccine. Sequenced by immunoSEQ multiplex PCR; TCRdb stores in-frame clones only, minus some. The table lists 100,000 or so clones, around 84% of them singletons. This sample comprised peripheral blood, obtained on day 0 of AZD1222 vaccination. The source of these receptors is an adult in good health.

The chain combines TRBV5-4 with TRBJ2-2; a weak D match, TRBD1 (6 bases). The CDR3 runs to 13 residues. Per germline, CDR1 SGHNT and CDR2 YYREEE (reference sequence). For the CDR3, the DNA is TGTGGAGGACAGCAAGCGAACACCGGGGAGCTGTTTTTT. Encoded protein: CGGQQANTGELFF. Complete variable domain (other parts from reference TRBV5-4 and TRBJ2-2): ETGVTQSPTHLIKTRGQQVTLRCSSQSGHNTVSWYQQALGQGPQFIFQYYREEENGRGNFPPRFSGLQFPNYSSELNVNALELDDSALYLCGGQQANTGELFFGEGSRLTVL.

The CDR3 DNA sequence: TGTGCCAGCAGCTTAGAGGGGGACAATGAGCAGTTCTTC. Protein: CASSLEGDNEQFF. V is TRBV11-3 and J is TRBJ2-1; either TRBD1 or TRBD2 may supply D (5 bases each). This CDR3 is 13 amino acids long. CDR1 and CDR2 from the germline V gene are SGHNT and YENEEA. V lost 0 bases to trimming and J lost 5 bases, with 5 bases between them. Full variable domain (outside the CDR3, taken from reference TRBV11-3 and TRBJ2-1): EAGVVQSPRYKIIEKKQPVAFWCNPISGHNTLYWYLQNLGQGPELLIRYENEEAVDDSQLPKDRFSAERLKGVDSTLKIQPAELGDSAVYLCASSLEGDNEQFFGPGTRLTVL.

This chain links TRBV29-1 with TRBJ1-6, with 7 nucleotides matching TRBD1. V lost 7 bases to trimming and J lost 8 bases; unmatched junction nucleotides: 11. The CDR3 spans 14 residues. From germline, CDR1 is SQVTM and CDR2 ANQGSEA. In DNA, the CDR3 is TGCAGCGCCCGGTCCGGGACAGTAGATTCACCCCTCCACTTT. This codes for CSARSGTVDSPLHF.

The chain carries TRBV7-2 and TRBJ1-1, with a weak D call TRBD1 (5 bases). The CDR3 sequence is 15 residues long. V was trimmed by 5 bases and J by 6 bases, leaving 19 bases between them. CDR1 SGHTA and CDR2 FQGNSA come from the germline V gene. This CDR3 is CASSPRLTPGPEAFF. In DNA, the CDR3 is TGTGCCAGCAGCCCACGCTTAACCCCAGGGCCTGAAGCTTTCTTT.

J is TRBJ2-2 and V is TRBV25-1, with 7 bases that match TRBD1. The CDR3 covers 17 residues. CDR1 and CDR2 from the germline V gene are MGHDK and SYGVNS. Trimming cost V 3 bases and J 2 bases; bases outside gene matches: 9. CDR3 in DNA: TGTGCCAGCAGTGATCCAAACGACAGGGTCAACACCGGGGAGCTGTTTTTT. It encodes CASSDPNDRVNTGELFF.

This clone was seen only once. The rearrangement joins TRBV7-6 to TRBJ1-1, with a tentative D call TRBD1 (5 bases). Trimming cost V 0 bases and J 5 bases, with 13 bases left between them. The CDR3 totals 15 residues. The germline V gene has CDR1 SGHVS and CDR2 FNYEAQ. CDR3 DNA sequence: TGTGCCAGCAGCTTAGCTTGGGGCGGACGGACTGAAGCTTTCTTT. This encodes CASSLAWGGRTEAFF.

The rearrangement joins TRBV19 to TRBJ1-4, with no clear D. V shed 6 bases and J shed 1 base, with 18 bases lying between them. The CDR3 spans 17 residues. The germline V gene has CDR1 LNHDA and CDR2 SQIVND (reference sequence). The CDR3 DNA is TGTGCCAGTAGCCCCGGGATCACTACGGGAACTAATGAAAAACTGTTTTTT. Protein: CASSPGITTGTNEKLFF.

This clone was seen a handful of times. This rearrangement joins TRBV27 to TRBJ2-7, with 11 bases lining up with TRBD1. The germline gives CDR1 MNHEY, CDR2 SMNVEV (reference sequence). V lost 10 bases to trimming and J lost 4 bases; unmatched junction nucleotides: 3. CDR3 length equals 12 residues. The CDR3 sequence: CATGQGAYEQYF. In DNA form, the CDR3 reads TGTGCCACCGGACAGGGGGCGTACGAGCAGTACTTC.

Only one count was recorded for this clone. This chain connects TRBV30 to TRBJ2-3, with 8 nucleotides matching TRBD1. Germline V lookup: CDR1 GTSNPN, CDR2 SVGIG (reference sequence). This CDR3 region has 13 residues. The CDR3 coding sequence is TGTGCTTCCAGGGGGCAAATAAGATCTACGCAGTATTTT. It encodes CASRGQIRSTQYF.

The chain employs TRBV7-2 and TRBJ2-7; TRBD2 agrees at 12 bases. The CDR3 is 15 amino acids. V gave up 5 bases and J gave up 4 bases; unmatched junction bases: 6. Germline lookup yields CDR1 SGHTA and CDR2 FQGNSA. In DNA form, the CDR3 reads TGTGCCAGCAGCCTCTGGACTAGCGGGGCTTACGAGCAGTACTTC. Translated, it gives CASSLWTSGAYEQYF.